The rows below give T cell receptor beta chains drawn from one sample of a study of cytomegalovirus exposure and HLA in healthy donors. Data came from immunoSEQ multiplex PCR; TCRdb stores just in-frame clones and leaves some out. Here the sample table reports under 75,000 clones. Sequencing was carried out using PBMCs. All receptors derive from a female donor in good health and CMV-seropositive. Each CDR3 is given with its conserved first and last residue. D genes are given only for firm matches.

V gene	J gene	D gene	CDR3 protein	CDR3 DNA
TRBV18	TRBJ1-2	.	CASSPAETQNYGYTF	TGTGCCAGCTCACCCGCAGAGACACAGAACTATGGCTACACCTTC
TRBV29-1	TRBJ1-1	.	CSVVELSNTEAFF	TGCAGCGTTGTAGAACTTTCGAACACTGAAGCTTTCTTT
TRBV5-6	TRBJ2-3	TRBD2	CASSWGLAGHTDTQYF	TGTGCCAGCAGCTGGGGACTAGCGGGACACACAGATACGCAGTATTTT
TRBV25-1	TRBJ1-2	.	CASSQQGFVGYTF	TGTGCCAGCAGTCAACAGGGTTTTGTAGGCTACACCTTC
TRBV4-3	TRBJ2-2	TRBD2	CASSRGRGVNTGELFF	TGCGCCAGCAGCCGGGGACGGGGGGTGAACACCGGGGAGCTGTTTTTT
TRBV6-1	TRBJ2-2	TRBD1	CASSEGDRDTGELFF	TGTGCCAGCAGTGAAGGCGACAGGGACACCGGGGAGCTGTTTTTT
TRBV4-3	TRBJ1-2	TRBD1	CASSQDRGLRGYGYTF	TGCGCCAGCAGCCAAGACAGGGGGCTAAGAGGATATGGCTACACCTTC
TRBV29-1	TRBJ1-1	.	CSVEGGVEAFF	TGCAGCGTTGAAGGCGGCGTAGAAGCTTTCTTT
TRBV4-1	TRBJ2-7	.	CASSQAFPGNEQYF	TGCGCCAGCAGCCAAGCTTTTCCGGGGAACGAGCAGTACTTC
TRBV7-2	TRBJ2-7	TRBD1	CASSVDRDSYEQYF	TGTGCCAGCAGCGTGGACAGGGACTCCTACGAGCAGTACTTC
TRBV18	TRBJ2-3	TRBD1	CASSLYTGARTDTQYF	TGTGCCAGCTCACTGTATACAGGGGCTAGGACAGATACGCAGTATTTT
TRBV20-1	TRBJ2-7	.	CSARDSYEQYF	TGCAGTGCCCGCGACAGCTACGAGCAGTACTTC
TRBV2	TRBJ1-1	.	CASSEGRQNTEAFF	TGTGCCAGCAGTGAAGGAAGACAGAACACTGAAGCTTTCTTT
TRBV10-3	TRBJ1-3	.	CAIEASSDTIYF	TGTGCCATCGAGGCCAGTTCGGACACCATATATTTT
TRBV5-1	TRBJ2-2	.	CASSFPQGSGELFF	TGCGCCAGCAGCTTCCCCCAGGGGAGCGGGGAGCTGTTTTTT
TRBV27	TRBJ1-5	.	CASSLDRGDNQPQHF	TGTGCCAGCAGTTTAGACCGGGGGGACAATCAGCCCCAGCATTTT
TRBV29-1	TRBJ1-5	.	CSVGDNDQPQHF	TGCAGCGTTGGGGACAATGATCAGCCCCAGCATTTT
TRBV7-2	TRBJ1-1	TRBD1	CASSSGGVNTEAFF	TGTGCCAGCAGCTCAGGGGGCGTGAACACTGAAGCTTTCTTT
TRBV6-4	TRBJ2-3	TRBD2	CASSATSGGADTQYF	TGTGCCAGCAGTGCGACTAGCGGGGGGGCGGATACGCAGTATTTT
TRBV28	TRBJ2-1	TRBD2	CASSLWSGSEYNEQFF	TGTGCCAGCAGTTTATGGAGCGGGAGCGAATACAATGAGCAGTTCTTC
TRBV4-1	TRBJ2-7	TRBD1	CASSQTSTGGTYEQYF	TGCGCCAGCAGCCAAACCTCGACAGGGGGTACATACGAGCAGTACTTC
TRBV7-9	TRBJ1-1	.	CASSLRVSVEAFF	TGTGCCAGCAGCTTACGGGTGTCAGTCGAAGCTTTCTTT
TRBV7-9	TRBJ2-7	TRBD1	CASSARQGRGSYEQYF	TGTGCCAGCAGCGCCCGACAGGGGCGGGGATCCTACGAGCAGTACTTC
TRBV2	TRBJ2-7	TRBD2	CASSQPGGSSYEQYF	TGTGCCAGCAGTCAGCCGGGGGGTAGCTCCTACGAGCAGTACTTC
TRBV7-9	TRBJ2-7	.	CASSLGASYEQYF	TGTGCCAGCAGCTTAGGGGCCTCCTACGAGCAGTACTTC
TRBV18	TRBJ2-3	TRBD1	CASSPSAGTVRTDTQYF	TGTGCCAGCTCACCGTCGGCCGGGACAGTCAGGACAGATACGCAGTATTTT
TRBV6-5	TRBJ1-2	.	CASSQTGNGYTF	TGTGCCAGCAGTCAAACAGGGAATGGCTACACCTTC
TRBV6-1	TRBJ2-1	.	CASSEEGHPGNEQFF	TGTGCCAGCAGTGAAGAGGGACACCCTGGCAATGAGCAGTTCTTC
TRBV7-8	TRBJ1-3	TRBD1	CASSWGQQSSGNTIYF	TGTGCCAGCAGCTGGGGACAGCAGAGCTCTGGAAACACCATATATTTT
TRBV7-2	TRBJ2-7	.	CASSGRNREQYF	TGTGCCAGCAGCGGCAGGAACCGCGAGCAGTACTTC
TRBV4-1	TRBJ2-1	TRBD2	CASSDLAGGPFNEQFF	TGCGCCAGCAGTGATCTAGCGGGAGGCCCTTTCAATGAGCAGTTCTTC
TRBV7-7	TRBJ2-1	.	CASSRLDSSYNEQFF	TGTGCCAGCAGCCGACTAGACAGCTCCTACAATGAGCAGTTCTTC
TRBV5-8	TRBJ2-1	TRBD1	CASSLEDRARFF	TGTGCCAGCAGCTTGGAGGACAGGGCTCGGTTCTTC
TRBV29-1	TRBJ2-2	.	CSVVVGKSGELFF	TGCAGCGTTGTCGTCGGGAAGTCCGGGGAGCTGTTTTTT
TRBV18	TRBJ2-7	.	CASSPGVGGSYEQYF	TGTGCCAGCTCACCAGGAGTCGGGGGCTCCTACGAGCAGTACTTC
TRBV4-2	TRBJ2-5	TRBD2	CASSRAGGQETQYF	TGTGCCAGCAGTCGAGCGGGGGGACAAGAGACCCAGTACTTC
TRBV4-2	TRBJ1-3	TRBD1	CASSLEGQDDGNTIYF	TGTGCCAGCAGCTTAGAAGGACAGGATGATGGAAACACCATATATTTT
TRBV9	TRBJ2-1	TRBD2	CASNLAGVDEQFF	TGTGCCAGCAATCTAGCGGGAGTAGATGAGCAGTTCTTC
TRBV19	TRBJ1-1	.	CASSRYLNTEAFF	TGTGCCAGTAGTCGGTACCTGAACACTGAAGCTTTCTTT
TRBV4-3	TRBJ2-7	.	CASSRYADWTGEEQYF	TGCGCCAGCAGCCGTTACGCGGACTGGACGGGAGAAGAGCAGTACTTC
TRBV20-1	TRBJ1-3	.	CSATNGNTIYF	TGCAGTGCTACTAATGGAAACACCATATATTTT
TRBV5-1	TRBJ1-4	.	CASSLYGWPNEKLFF	TGCGCCAGCAGCTTATACGGGTGGCCTAATGAAAAACTGTTTTTT
TRBV28	TRBJ1-6	.	CASRSDITPLHF	TGTGCCAGCAGATCGGACATAACACCCCTCCACTTT
TRBV28	TRBJ2-6	.	CASSPPARIGANVLTF	TGTGCCAGCAGTCCCCCAGCGCGGATCGGGGCCAACGTCCTGACTTTC
TRBV19	TRBJ2-5	TRBD2	CASSAQGLVETQYF	TGTGCCAGTAGTGCCCAGGGACTAGTGGAGACCCAGTACTTC